This TCR beta chain was recorded in a study of T cell clonotyping in hematopoietic cell transplantation. Study-level findings and limits: Pathologically expanded recipient clonotypes increased progressively from day 30 to day 180 as diversity fell. Few recipient clonotypes overlapped donors; over 95% were de novo at given depth.

This clone was recorded a few times. The antigen is not known. Only in-frame clones appear in the TCRdb table, and some are missing; sequencing was by immunoSEQ multiplex PCR. There are approximately 17,000 clones in the sample; about 90% occur only once, and around 3% lies in the top ten. This CDR3 has 13 amino acids. Germline loops: CDR1 LNHDA, CDR2 SQIVND (reference sequence). V shed 10 bases and J shed 2 bases, with 14 bases lying between them. What was sequenced was peripheral blood mononuclear cells. This chain links TRBV19 with TRBJ1-2; D remains unclear. This receptor was taken from a man aged 45 to 65 in good health. Some clones in this sample may be carry-over from other donors' samples. In nucleotides, the CDR3 is TGTGCCACCTCCGCGGCGGGGAACTATGGCTACACCTTC. It encodes CATSAAGNYGYTF.